The 17 T cell receptor beta chains listed next were all sequenced from one sample in a study of T cell clones after liver transplantation. Sequenced by immunoSEQ multiplex PCR; TCRdb stores in-frame clones only, minus some. The repertoire holds tens of thousands of clones, with roughly 71% as singletons. The starting material was CD4+ T cells from blood, obtained at the 22-month timepoint. These receptors came from a human patient who received a liver transplant. T cells may partly derive from the graft donor.

On this clone: Other DNA sequences in this sample translate to the same CDR3. The chain has TRBV6-1 and TRBJ1-4, with TRBD1 as a possible D gene (5 bases). There are 16 residues in the CDR3. In germline, CDR1 is MNHNS, CDR2 SASEGT. V gave up 2 bases and J gave up 0 bases, with 10 bases separating them. CDR3 nucleotides: TGTGCCAGCAGTGAATGGACGGGGCCAACTAATGAAAAACTGTTTTTT. It yields the protein CASSEWTGPTNEKLFF.

This clone appeared a few times. This chain uses TRBV2 with TRBJ1-4; TRBD1 aligns across 9 bases. V was clipped by 3 bases and J by 7 bases; unmatched bases: 12. This CDR3 contains 17 residues. Germline lookup yields CDR1 SNHLY and CDR2 FYNNEI. In DNA form, the CDR3 reads TGTGCCAGCAGTGATCCCTGGGGACAGGGAGGATCTGAAAAACTGTTTTTT. Translation: CASSDPWGQGGSEKLFF.

J is TRBJ2-1 and V is TRBV11-1, with D possibly being TRBD1 or TRBD2 (7 bases each). V lost 5 bases and J lost 7, with 18 bases in between. Germline V gene sequence: CDR1 SGHAT, CDR2 FQDESV (reference sequence). This CDR3 has 15 residues. The CDR3 DNA is TGTGCCAGCAGCCGTAGCGGGCAGGGGGTGAATGAGCAGTTCTTC. Amino acid sequence: CASSRSGQGVNEQFF. The whole variable domain, filled in from reference TRBV11-1 and TRBJ2-1, reads EAEVAQSPRYKITEKSQAVAFWCDPISGHATLYWYRQILGQGPELLVQFQDESVVDDSQLPKDRFSAERLKGVDSTLKIQPAELGDSAMYLCASSRSGQGVNEQFFGPGTRLTVL.

The J gene is TRBJ2-3, the V gene TRBV6-1, with 8 bases matching TRBD2. V gave up 2 bases and J gave up 5 bases; unmatched junction bases: 6. This CDR3 is built from 15 residues. Germline loops: CDR1 MNHNS, CDR2 SASEGT. The CDR3 here is CASSERVAGKDTQYF. CDR3 sequence (DNA): TGTGCCAGCAGTGAAAGGGTAGCGGGGAAAGATACGCAGTATTTT.

This clone was observed a handful of times. The chain joins TRBV7-9 to TRBJ2-3; D is possibly TRBD2 (5 bases). CDR3 length equals 14 residues. V was shortened by 3 bases and J by 3 bases, with 10 bases between the two germline ends. Germline lookup yields CDR1 SEHNR and CDR2 FQNEAQ (reference sequence). CDR3 DNA: TGTGCCAGCAGCTTCGTAGCGCGGACAGATACGCAGTATTTT. It codes for CASSFVARTDTQYF.

The chain uses TRBV11-2 and TRBJ1-6; D unresolved. CDR3 size: 15 residues. V was pared by 5 bases and J by 8 bases, with 16 bases between. CDR1 and CDR2 from the germline V gene are SGHAT and FQNNGV. CDR3 sequence (DNA): TGTGCCAGCAGCCCAGTGGGCTATGCCTATTCACCCCTCCACTTT. Amino acids: CASSPVGYAYSPLHF.

V gene TRBV5-1 combines with J gene TRBJ2-1, with 7 nucleotides matching TRBD1. J was trimmed by 1 base and V by 0 bases; bases with no gene match: 4. The germline V gene encodes CDR1 SGHRS and CDR2 YFSETQ. The CDR3 sequence is 16 residues long. CDR3 residues: CASSLETGHSYNEQFF. Here the CDR3 DNA reads TGCGCCAGCAGCTTGGAGACAGGGCATTCCTACAATGAGCAGTTCTTC.

The chain combines TRBV5-6 with TRBJ2-2, with 7 positions matching TRBD2. The CDR3 length is 16 residues. Germline assignment: CDR1 SGHDT and CDR2 YYEEEE. With 5 bases clipped from V and 5 bases from J, the junction kept 12 bases outside the gene matches. CDR3 in DNA: TGTGCCAGCAGTCCCGCCTCGGGGGGAGAGACCGGGGAGCTGTTTTTT. Translating gives CASSPASGGETGELFF.

This rearrangement joins TRBV27 to TRBJ1-4; 12 bases match TRBD1. Looked up from germline, CDR1 is MNHEY and CDR2 is SMNVEV (reference sequence). There are 15 residues in the CDR3. J was trimmed by 8 bases and V by 5 bases; bases with no gene match: 6. The DNA for the CDR3 is TGTGCCAGCAGTCCCCGGGGACAGGGGGCCGAAAAACTGTTTTTT. Protein: CASSPRGQGAEKLFF.

The rearrangement uses TRBV10-1 and TRBJ2-7; 7 bases line up with TRBD1. This CDR3 comprises 16 residues. Looked up from germline, CDR1 is WNHNN and CDR2 is SYGVQD (reference sequence). Trimming cost V 0 bases and J 2 bases; bases outside gene matches: 7. DNA of the CDR3: TGCGCCAGCAGTGAGTCAAGGACAGGCGAAACCTACGAGCAGTACTTC. It codes for CASSESRTGETYEQYF.

A single count supports this clone. The rearrangement links TRBV2 to TRBJ2-5; 11 nucleotides match TRBD1. The trim removed 6 bases at V and 2 bases at J, leaving 5 bases unmatched. The CDR3 consists of 15 residues. Germline CDR1 SNHLY, CDR2 FYNNEI. CDR3 region: CASSRDRGGQETQYF. CDR3 nucleotide sequence: TGTGCCAGCAGCCGGGACAGGGGGGGACAAGAGACCCAGTACTTC.

The V and J genes are TRBV19 and TRBJ1-4, with a tentative D call TRBD1 (6 bases). The V end was cut by 3 bases, the J end by 0 bases, with 26 bases between. The CDR3 is 21 residues long. Germline V lookup: CDR1 LNHDA, CDR2 SQIVND (reference sequence). This CDR3 is CASSIFSRGQGNSATNEKLFF. Written as DNA, the CDR3 is TGTGCCAGTAGTATCTTCTCTCGGGGGCAGGGGAACTCGGCAACTAATGAAAAACTGTTTTTT.

The chain links TRBV5-4 to TRBJ2-1; D is undetermined. The V gene lost 4 bases and the J gene lost 0 bases, with 14 bases spanning the gap. The CDR3 is 16 amino acids. Germline assignment: CDR1 SGHNT and CDR2 YYREEE (reference sequence). The CDR3 protein is CASSPQGASSYNEQFF. The CDR3 DNA follows: TGTGCCAGCAGCCCCCAAGGCGCGAGCTCCTACAATGAGCAGTTCTTC.

This clone has more than one count but fewer than ten. The CDR3 sequence is CASSPSSGGQQETQYF. The CDR3 DNA sequence: TGTGCCAGCAGTCCCTCTAGCGGGGGCCAACAAGAGACCCAGTACTTC. The V and J genes are TRBV28 and TRBJ2-5; 10 bases map to TRBD2. The CDR3 totals 16 residues. The germline V gene encodes CDR1 MDHEN and CDR2 SYDVKM. The V and J ends lost 5 bases and 2 bases, in that order; junction bases with no gene match: 8.

V usage is TRBV7-2 and J usage is TRBJ1-5; D call uncertain. The CDR3 extends over 15 amino acids. CDR1 and CDR2 (germline): SGHTA, FQGNSA. The V gene lost 2 bases and the J gene lost 7 bases, with 15 bases spanning the gap. For the CDR3, the DNA is TGTGCCAGCAGCTTATTGGTACGGGAAGGGCAGCCCCAGCATTTT. Protein product: CASSLLVREGQPQHF. Looking up the rest from reference TRBV7-2 and TRBJ1-5 gives the full variable domain: GAGVSQSPSNKVTEKGKDVELRCDPISGHTALYWYRQSLGQGLEFLIYFQGNSAPDKSGLPSDRFSAERTGGSVSTLTIQRTQQEDSAVYLCASSLLVREGQPQHFGDGTRLSIL.

This chain links TRBV5-6 with TRBJ1-4; no definite D call. Germline V gene sequence: CDR1 SGHDT, CDR2 YYEEEE. The CDR3 totals 16 residues. The V end was cut by 0 bases, the J end by 1 base, with 10 bases between. In DNA, the CDR3 is TGTGCCAGCAGCTTGGACGGGTGGGGAACTAATGAAAAACTGTTTTTT. It encodes CASSLDGWGTNEKLFF.

V usage is TRBV28 and J usage is TRBJ1-5, with D perhaps matching TRBD1 (6 bases). V dropped 10 bases and J dropped 2 bases, with 21 bases sitting between them. The CDR3 sequence is 16 residues long. CDR1 and CDR2 (germline): MDHEN, SYDVKM. CDR3 nucleotides: TGTGCCACCTCTTCCGGGACACCCAGAGGCAATCAGCCCCAGCATTTT. Amino acid sequence: CATSSGTPRGNQPQHF.